This TCR beta chain originates from a study of early T cells in non-severe SARS-CoV-2 infection. On the study more broadly: The chains were unpaired, and the sequenced material was bulk RNA from unsorted whole blood. Broader study findings: Anti-spike CD8 responses were favored by VDJdb matching, which missed private and CD4 specificities.

Unique molecular identifiers were added to individual cDNA molecules. One entry per CDR3 protein results from TCRdb running MiXCR on the 5' RACE reads. In the table there are about 63,000 distinct CDR3 sequences, 10% to 15% of which are singletons. Points on this clonotype: The target antigen is unknown.

The source of this sequence is an adult who was a healthcare worker with PCR-confirmed SARS-CoV-2 infection or an uninfected control (not recorded which). Sequencing was performed on whole blood.

CDR3 DNA: TGTGCCAGCAGCTTAATTCTTTTCACAGATACGCAGTATTTT. This sequence encodes CASSLILFTDTQYF. The chain recombines TRBV7-2 with TRBJ2-3; D ambiguous. V gave up 2 bases and J gave up 2 bases, with 8 bases separating them. CDR3 length equals 14 residues. The germline CDR1 and CDR2 sequences are SGHTA and FQGNSA.